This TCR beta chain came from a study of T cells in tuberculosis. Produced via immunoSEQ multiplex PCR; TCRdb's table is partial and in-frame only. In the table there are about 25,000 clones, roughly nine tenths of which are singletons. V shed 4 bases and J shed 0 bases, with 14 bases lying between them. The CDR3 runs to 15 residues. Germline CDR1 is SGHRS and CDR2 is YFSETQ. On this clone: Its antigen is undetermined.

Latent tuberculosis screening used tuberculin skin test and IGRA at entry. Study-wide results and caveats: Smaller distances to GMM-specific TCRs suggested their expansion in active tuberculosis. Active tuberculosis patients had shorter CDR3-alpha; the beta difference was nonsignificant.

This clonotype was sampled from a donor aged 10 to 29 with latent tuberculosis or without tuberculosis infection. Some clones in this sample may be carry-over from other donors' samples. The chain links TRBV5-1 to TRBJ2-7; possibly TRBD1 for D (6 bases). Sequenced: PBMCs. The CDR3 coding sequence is TGCGCCAGCAGCCCGGACAGCGCAAGCTCCTACGAGCAGTACTTC. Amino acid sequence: CASSPDSASSYEQYF.